These 14 T cell receptor beta chains came from one sample sequenced in a study of T cell repertoires and leukemia-associated antigens. TCRdb fed the 5' RACE reads into MiXCR, producing one record per CDR3 protein. The sample has 11,000 to 15,000 distinct CDR3 sequences, 39% seen once. These TCRs' antigens remain unknown. Material for sequencing was CD3+ T cells sorted from blood and cultured. Receptor source: a female donor in good health.

This clonotype was seen many times. The chain links TRBV28 to TRBJ1-1, with D unresolved. The CDR3 is 15 residues long. V was clipped by 5 bases and J by 5 bases, with 18 bases between them. The germline CDR1 and CDR2 sequences are MDHEN and SYDVKM. CDR3 in DNA: TGTGCCAGCAGTCCGATATTGGGAGCAGCGACTGAAGCTTTCTTT. Protein sequence: CASSPILGAATEAFF.

The chain recombines TRBV9 with TRBJ2-2, with 10 bases identical to TRBD2. The germline V gene has CDR1 SGDLS and CDR2 YYNGEE. The CDR3 contains 15 residues. V was clipped by 1 base and J by 7 bases; unmatched bases: 4. The CDR3 spells CASSVLAGADGELFF. In DNA, the CDR3 is TGTGCCAGCAGCGTACTAGCGGGAGCGGACGGGGAGCTGTTTTTT.

For this clonotype: One junction end disagrees with the germline gene, perhaps due to a read error. The chain joins TRBV27 to TRBJ2-1; D is uncertain. Germline V CDR1 and CDR2: MNHEY, SMNVEV (reference sequence). The CDR3 totals 14 residues. The CDR3 protein is CASEGRSSYSEQFF. The CDR3 bases are TGTGCCAGCGAAGGCAGGAGCTCCTACAGTGAGCAGTTCTTC.

The J gene is TRBJ2-1, the V gene TRBV11-2, with D unresolved. Trimming left V 5 bases short and J 3 bases short, with 5 bases between. CDR1 is SGHAT, CDR2 FQNNGV, per germline. The CDR3 runs 12 residues. The CDR3 coding sequence is TGTGCCAGCAGCGCAGACTACAATGAGCAGTTCTTC. This codes for CASSADYNEQFF.

In its sample, this clonotype was seen once. In DNA, the CDR3 is TGTGCCAGCACCGGTAAATACAATGAGCAGTTCTTC. It yields the protein CASTGKYNEQFF. The rearrangement links TRBV7-9 to TRBJ2-1; D gene uncertain. The V end lost 7 bases, the J end lost 4 bases, and 8 bases lay between the germline ends. The germline gives CDR1 SEHNR, CDR2 FQNEAQ (reference sequence). The length of the CDR3 is 12 residues.

Sample share makes this clonotype medium-sized. For the CDR3, the DNA is TGTGCCACCAGCACGGGACAGGATAACAATGAGCAGTTCTTC. It encodes CATSTGQDNNEQFF. The genes are TRBV15 and TRBJ2-1; 8 bases fit TRBD1. Trimming at V came to 4 bases and at J to 5 bases, leaving 4 bases not matched to a gene. Germline CDR1 reads LNHNV; CDR2 reads YYDKDF (reference sequence). This CDR3 is 14 amino acids long.

Comment on this clonotype: Germline is not matched at one junction end, which may reflect a read error. This chain links TRBV9 with TRBJ1-2; D gene ambiguous. The CDR3 runs 13 residues. Germline V CDR1 and CDR2: SGDLS, YYNGEE. This CDR3 is CAGSIEAGYGYTF. The CDR3 bases are TGTGCCGGCAGCATAGAGGCTGGTTATGGCTACACCTTC.

CDR3 amino acids: CASSFGGYDYGYTF. The DNA for the CDR3 is TGTGCCAGCAGTTTCGGGGGGTATGACTATGGCTACACCTTC. The V gene is TRBV12-3 or TRBV12-4, the J gene TRBJ1-2; a weak D match, TRBD1 (5 bases). The CDR3 totals 14 residues. V dropped 3 bases and J dropped 3 bases, with 11 bases sitting between them.

The chain employs TRBV11-2 and TRBJ2-7; D may correspond to TRBD1 or TRBD2 (5 bases each). Per the germline V gene, CDR1 is SGHAT and CDR2 is FQNNGV. Trimming removed 4 bases at V and 3 bases at J, with 28 bases between. This CDR3 comprises 19 residues. In DNA form, the CDR3 reads TGTGCCAGCAGCTCCCGATTGGACGTCTTGGGGGAGAAGCGCTACGAGCAGTACTTC. This sequence encodes CASSSRLDVLGEKRYEQYF.

The rearrangement links TRBV20-1 to TRBJ2-7, with 8 bases fitting TRBD1. The CDR3 is 14 amino acids. The ends lost 5 bases at V and 3 bases at J; junction bases unmatched: 9. Germline assignment: CDR1 DFQATT and CDR2 SNEGSKA (reference sequence). The CDR3 region is CSAELGQGSYEQYF. In DNA form, the CDR3 reads TGCAGTGCTGAACTAGGACAGGGAAGCTACGAGCAGTACTTC.

This clonotype is labeled as medium-sized. The chain employs TRBV7-2 and TRBJ2-2; 8 bases are shared with TRBD1. The germline V gene has CDR1 SGHTA and CDR2 FQGNSA. With 2 bases clipped from V and 4 bases from J, the junction kept 3 bases outside the gene matches. CDR3 length: 15 amino acids. The CDR3 sequence: CASSLLTGGTGELFF. The CDR3 DNA follows: TGTGCCAGCAGCTTATTAACAGGGGGCACCGGGGAGCTGTTTTTT.

This clonotype was recorded at least ten times. The V call is TRBV27, the J call TRBJ2-3, with D maybe TRBD2 (5 bases). Deletions cut 5 bases from V and 5 bases from J, with 14 bases between. The CDR3 length is 14 residues. CDR1 MNHEY and CDR2 SMNVEV come from the germline V gene (reference sequence). The CDR3 DNA sequence: TGTGCCAGCAGTCTCTTGAGGGTCCAAGATACGCAGTATTTT. Residues: CASSLLRVQDTQYF.

In this sample, this clonotype is medium-sized. This chain links TRBV5-5 with TRBJ2-1, with D tentatively TRBD1 (5 bases). Per the germline V gene, CDR1 is SGHKS and CDR2 is YYEKEE (reference sequence). This CDR3 is built from 14 residues. Trimming removed 4 bases at V and 8 bases at J, with 16 bases between. The CDR3 spells CASSPLRGFHEQFF. The CDR3 DNA is TGTGCCAGCAGCCCGCTAAGGGGTTTTCATGAGCAGTTCTTC.

The genes are TRBV7-2 and TRBJ2-1; 8 bases are a match to TRBD1. This CDR3 comprises 14 residues. Germline values: CDR1 SGHTA, CDR2 FQGNSA. V trimming: 5 bases; J trimming: 8 bases; junction bases outside the gene matches: 8. The CDR3 loop reads CASSQGQGTYEQFF. CDR3 nucleotides: TGTGCCAGCAGCCAAGGACAGGGAACCTATGAGCAGTTCTTC. The full variable domain, rest sourced from reference TRBV7-2 and TRBJ2-1, is GAGVSQSPSNKVTEKGKDVELRCDPISGHTALYWYRQSLGQGLEFLIYFQGNSAPDKSGLPSDRFSAERTGGSVSTLTIQRTQQEDSAVYLCASSQGQGTYEQFFGPGTRLTVL.